This TCR beta chain emerged from a study of CD8+CD57+ T cells in acquired aplastic anemia. The overall study: Average DNA yield from sorted CD4+ and CD8+ cells was around 3 ug. General observations from the study: CD8+ Simpson's diversity did not differ significantly between patients and controls. The number of CD8+ CDR3 sequences shared by patients and controls was approximately 30.

With respect to this clonotype: The antigen is undetermined.

TCR beta VDJ and CDR3 profiles were obtained from a genomic DNA template. MiXCR was run by TCRdb on the reads, yielding one entry per CDR3 protein. The sample yields under 200,000 distinct CDR3 sequences, 64% seen once. V dropped 6 bases and J dropped 7; count of bases not matched to a gene: 5. The germline V gene encodes CDR1 MNHNY and CDR2 SVGAGI (reference sequence). The CDR3 has 13 amino acids. V usage is TRBV6-6 and J usage is TRBJ1-2; TRBD1 matches at 10 bases. The TCR was taken from a human donor with severe aplastic anemia or a healthy control (not recorded which). The specimen was sorted CD4+, CD8+, or CD8+CD57+ T cells (not recorded which) from PBMCs. The CDR3, as DNA: TGTGCCAGCAGAGGACAGGGGGGAGGTGGCTACACCTTC. Encoded protein: CASRGQGGGGYTF.